The 6 T cell receptor beta chains below come from one sample, sequenced in a study of T cell responses to AZD1222 COVID-19 vaccine. The assay was immunoSEQ multiplex PCR, and TCRdb's table has in-frame clones only and misses some. Of 100,000 to 150,000 clones listed, 70% to 90% are singletons. The input for sequencing was peripheral blood, taken on day 0 of AZD1222 vaccination. The receptors were sampled from an adult in good health.

V and J are TRBV6-6 and TRBJ1-1; D is ambiguous. The CDR3 runs to 12 residues. V was cut by 3 bases and J by 0 bases, with 2 bases left in between. Germline CDR1 is MNHNY and CDR2 is SVGAGI (reference sequence). CDR3 sequence reads: CASSYLNTEAFF. DNA of the CDR3: TGTGCCAGCAGTTATCTGAACACTGAAGCTTTCTTT.

This chain joins TRBV7-8 and TRBJ2-3; D could derive from TRBD1 or TRBD2 (6 bases each). The CDR3 length is 15 residues. V was pared by 1 base and J by 1 base, with 9 bases between. Germline V gives CDR1 SGHVS, CDR2 FQNEAQ. CDR3: CASSLGGAGTDTQYF. The CDR3 DNA reads as TGTGCCAGCAGCTTAGGGGGGGCCGGCACAGATACGCAGTATTTT.

This clone was counted only a few times. The J gene is TRBJ1-2, the V gene TRBV18; D unresolved. The CDR3 loop spans 13 amino acids. Trimming removed 3 bases at V and 6 bases at J, with 11 bases between. From germline, CDR1 is KGHSH and CDR2 LQKENI. The DNA for the CDR3 is TGTGCCAGCTCACCTACTGCGGATCATGGCTACACCTTC. Translation gives CASSPTADHGYTF.

This chain uses TRBV28 with TRBJ1-2, with D uncertain. The CDR3 is made up of 15 amino acids. Germline CDR1 MDHEN, CDR2 SYDVKM. Deletions cut 3 bases from V and 1 base from J, with 12 bases between. DNA of the CDR3: TGTGCCAGCAGTTTTAGTGTTTACGTTAACTATGGCTACACCTTC. As protein: CASSFSVYVNYGYTF.

The chain joins TRBV27 to TRBJ2-2; D possibly matches TRBD1 or TRBD2 (6 bases each). The CDR3 contains 16 residues. CDR1 and CDR2 from the germline V gene are MNHEY and SMNVEV (reference sequence). V dropped 7 bases and J dropped 0 bases, with 15 bases sitting between them. CDR3 residues: CASIVRGAANTGELFF. The CDR3, as DNA: TGTGCCAGCATTGTAAGGGGGGCCGCGAACACCGGGGAGCTGTTTTTT.

Worth noting for this clone: One end of the junction does not line up with germline, which may come from a read error. The chain couples TRBV7-7 to TRBJ2-1, with TRBD1 matching 9 bases. This CDR3 is 15 amino acids long. Germline CDR1 SSHAT, CDR2 FNYEAQ (reference sequence). The CDR3 DNA follows: TGTGCTAGCAGCTCCGGGACAGGGTTTATCGATGAGCAGTTCTTC. Encoded protein: CASSSGTGFIDEQFF. The entire variable domain, with the rest obtained from reference TRBV7-7 and TRBJ2-1, is as follows: GAGVSQSPRYKVTKRGQDVTLRCDPISSHATLYWYQQALGQGPEFLTYFNYEAQPDKSGLPSDRFSAERPEGSISTLTIQRTEQRDSAMYRCASSSGTGFIDEQFFGPGTRLTVL.